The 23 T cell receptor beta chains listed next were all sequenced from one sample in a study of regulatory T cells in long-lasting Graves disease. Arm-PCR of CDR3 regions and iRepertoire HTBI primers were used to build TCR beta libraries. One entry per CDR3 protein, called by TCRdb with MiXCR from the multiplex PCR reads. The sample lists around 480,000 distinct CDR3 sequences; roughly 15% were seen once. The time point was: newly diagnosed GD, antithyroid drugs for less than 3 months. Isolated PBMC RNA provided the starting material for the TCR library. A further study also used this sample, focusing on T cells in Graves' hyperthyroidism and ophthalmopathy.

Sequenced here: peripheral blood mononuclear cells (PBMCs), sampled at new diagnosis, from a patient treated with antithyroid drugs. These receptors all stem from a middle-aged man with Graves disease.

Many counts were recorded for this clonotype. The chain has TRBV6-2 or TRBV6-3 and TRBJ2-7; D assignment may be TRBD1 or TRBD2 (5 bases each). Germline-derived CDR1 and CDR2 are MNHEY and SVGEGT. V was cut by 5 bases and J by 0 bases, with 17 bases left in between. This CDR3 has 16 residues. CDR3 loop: CASSENGGFSSYEQYF. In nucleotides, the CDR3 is TGTGCCAGCAGTGAAAATGGGGGATTCAGCTCCTACGAGCAGTACTTC.

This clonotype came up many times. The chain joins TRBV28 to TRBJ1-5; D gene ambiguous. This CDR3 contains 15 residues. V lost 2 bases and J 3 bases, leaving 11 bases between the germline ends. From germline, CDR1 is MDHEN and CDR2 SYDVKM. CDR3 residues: CASSLIITVNQPQHF. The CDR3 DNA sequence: TGTGCCAGCAGTTTAATAATAACAGTCAATCAGCCCCAGCATTTT.

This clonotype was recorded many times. The CDR3 nucleotides are TGCGCCACAATCGACGGAGGGACCGGGGAGCTGTTTTTT. Amino acid sequence: CATIDGGTGELFF. The chain has TRBV5-1 and TRBJ2-2; the D gene is possibly TRBD2 (6 bases). V lost 9 bases to trimming and J lost 5 bases, with 14 bases between them. CDR3 length equals 13 residues. Germline assignment: CDR1 SGHRS and CDR2 YFSETQ.

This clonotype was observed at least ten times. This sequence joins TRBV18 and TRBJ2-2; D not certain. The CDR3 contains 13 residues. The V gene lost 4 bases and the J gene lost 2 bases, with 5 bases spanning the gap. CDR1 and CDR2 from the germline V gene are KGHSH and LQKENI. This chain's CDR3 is CASSRTNTGELFF. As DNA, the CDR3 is TGTGCCAGCTCACGTACCAACACCGGGGAGCTGTTTTTT.

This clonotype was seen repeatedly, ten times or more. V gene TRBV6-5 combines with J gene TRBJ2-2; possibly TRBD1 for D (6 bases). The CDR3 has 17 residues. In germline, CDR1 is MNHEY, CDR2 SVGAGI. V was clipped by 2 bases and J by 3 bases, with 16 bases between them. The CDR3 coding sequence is TGTGCCAGCAGTTACGGGCTAACAGGGTCTTACACCGGGGAGCTGTTTTTT. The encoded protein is CASSYGLTGSYTGELFF.

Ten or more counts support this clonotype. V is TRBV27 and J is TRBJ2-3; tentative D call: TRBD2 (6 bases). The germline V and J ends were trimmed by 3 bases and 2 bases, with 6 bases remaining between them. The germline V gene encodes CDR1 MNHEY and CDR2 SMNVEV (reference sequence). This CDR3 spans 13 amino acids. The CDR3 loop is CASSLDYTDTQYF. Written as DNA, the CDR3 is TGTGCCAGCAGTTTGGACTACACAGATACGCAGTATTTT.

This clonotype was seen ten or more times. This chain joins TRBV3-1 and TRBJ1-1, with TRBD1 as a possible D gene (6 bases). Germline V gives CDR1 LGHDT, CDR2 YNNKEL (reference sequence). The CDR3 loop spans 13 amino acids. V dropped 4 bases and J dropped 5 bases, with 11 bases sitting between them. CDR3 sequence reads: CASSLTGWTEAFF. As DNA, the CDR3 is TGTGCCAGCAGCCTAACAGGGTGGACTGAAGCTTTCTTT.

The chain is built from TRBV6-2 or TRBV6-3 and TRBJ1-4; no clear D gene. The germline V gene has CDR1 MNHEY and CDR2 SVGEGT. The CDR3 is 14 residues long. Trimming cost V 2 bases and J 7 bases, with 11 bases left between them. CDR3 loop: CASSYRGIAEKLFF. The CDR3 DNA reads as TGTGCCAGCAGTTACAGAGGGATTGCTGAAAAACTGTTTTTT.

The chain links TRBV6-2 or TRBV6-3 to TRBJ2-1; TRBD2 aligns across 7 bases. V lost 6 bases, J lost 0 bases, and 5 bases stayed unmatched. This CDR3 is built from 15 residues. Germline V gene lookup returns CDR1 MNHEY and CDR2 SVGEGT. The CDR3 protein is CASSSLAHSYNEQFF. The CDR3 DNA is TGTGCCAGCAGCTCACTAGCGCACTCCTACAATGAGCAGTTCTTC.

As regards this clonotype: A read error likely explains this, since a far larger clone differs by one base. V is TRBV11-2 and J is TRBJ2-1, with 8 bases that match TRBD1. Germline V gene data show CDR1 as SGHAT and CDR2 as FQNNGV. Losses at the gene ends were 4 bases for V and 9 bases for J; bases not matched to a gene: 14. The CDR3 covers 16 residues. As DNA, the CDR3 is TGTGCCAGCAGCTGGACAGGGAACTCCTCCAGTGGTGAGCAGTTCTTC. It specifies CASSWTGNSSSGEQFF.

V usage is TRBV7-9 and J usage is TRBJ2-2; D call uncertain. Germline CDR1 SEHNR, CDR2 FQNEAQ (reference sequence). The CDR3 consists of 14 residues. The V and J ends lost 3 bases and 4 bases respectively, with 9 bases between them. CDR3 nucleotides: TGTGCCAGCAGCTTTTCCGGCGGCACCGGGGAGCTGTTTTTT. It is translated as CASSFSGGTGELFF.

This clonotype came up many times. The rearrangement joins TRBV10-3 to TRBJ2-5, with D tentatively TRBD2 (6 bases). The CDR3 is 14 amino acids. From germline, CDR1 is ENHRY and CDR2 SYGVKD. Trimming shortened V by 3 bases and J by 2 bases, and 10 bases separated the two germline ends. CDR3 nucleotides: TGTGCCATCAGTGATTTGCGGGATCAAGAGACCCAGTACTTC. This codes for CAISDLRDQETQYF.

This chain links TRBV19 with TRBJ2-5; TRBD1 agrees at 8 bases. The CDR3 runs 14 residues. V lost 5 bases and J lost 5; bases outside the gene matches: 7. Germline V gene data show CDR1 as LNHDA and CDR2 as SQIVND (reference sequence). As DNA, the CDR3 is TGTGCCAGTAGTGGGAGGACAGGGCGGGAGACCCAGTACTTC. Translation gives CASSGRTGRETQYF.

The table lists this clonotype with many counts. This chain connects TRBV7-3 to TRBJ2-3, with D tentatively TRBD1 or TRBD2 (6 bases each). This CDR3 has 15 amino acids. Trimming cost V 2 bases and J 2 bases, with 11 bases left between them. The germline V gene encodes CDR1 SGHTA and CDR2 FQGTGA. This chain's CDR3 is CASSLYGGLTDTQYF. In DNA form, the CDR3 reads TGTGCCAGCAGCTTATATGGGGGGCTCACAGATACGCAGTATTTT.

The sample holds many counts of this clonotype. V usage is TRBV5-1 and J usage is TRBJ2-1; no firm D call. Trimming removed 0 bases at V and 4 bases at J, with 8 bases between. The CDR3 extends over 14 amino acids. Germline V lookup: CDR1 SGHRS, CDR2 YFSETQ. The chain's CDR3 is CASSLGFTYNEQFF. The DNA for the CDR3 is TGCGCCAGCAGCTTGGGCTTTACGTACAATGAGCAGTTCTTC.

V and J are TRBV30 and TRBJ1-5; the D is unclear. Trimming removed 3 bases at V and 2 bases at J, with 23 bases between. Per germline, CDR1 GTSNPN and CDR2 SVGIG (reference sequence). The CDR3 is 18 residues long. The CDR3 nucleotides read TGTGCCTGGAGCCCCGGCCTCTCGAGGCCGAACCGCAATCAGCCCCAGCATTTT. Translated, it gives CAWSPGLSRPNRNQPQHF.

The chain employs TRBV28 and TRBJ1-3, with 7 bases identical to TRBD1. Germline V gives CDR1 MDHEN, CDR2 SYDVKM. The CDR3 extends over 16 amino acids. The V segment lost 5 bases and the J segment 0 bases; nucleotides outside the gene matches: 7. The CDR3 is CASSKRTGLSGNTIYF. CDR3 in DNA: TGTGCCAGCAGTAAAAGGACAGGCCTCTCTGGAAACACCATATATTTT.

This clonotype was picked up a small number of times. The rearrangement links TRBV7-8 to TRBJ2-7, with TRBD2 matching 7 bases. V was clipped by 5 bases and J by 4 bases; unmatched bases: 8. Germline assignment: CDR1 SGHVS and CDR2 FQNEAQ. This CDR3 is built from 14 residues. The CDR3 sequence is CASSHRTSWYEQYF. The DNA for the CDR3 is TGTGCCAGCAGCCACCGGACTAGTTGGTACGAGCAGTACTTC.

CDR3 in DNA: TGTGCCAGCAGCTTAAGGTTCCACTATGGCTACACCTTC. As protein: CASSLRFHYGYTF. V usage is TRBV7-2 and J usage is TRBJ1-2, with D hard to call. V lost 2 bases and J lost 3, with 7 bases in between. Germline V lookup: CDR1 SGHTA, CDR2 FQGNSA. The CDR3 covers 13 residues.

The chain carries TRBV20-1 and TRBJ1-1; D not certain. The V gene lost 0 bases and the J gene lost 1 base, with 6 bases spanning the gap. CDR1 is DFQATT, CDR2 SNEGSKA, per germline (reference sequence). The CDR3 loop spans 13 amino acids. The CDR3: CSARDDRNTEAFF. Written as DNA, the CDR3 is TGCAGTGCTAGAGATGATAGGAACACTGAAGCTTTCTTT.

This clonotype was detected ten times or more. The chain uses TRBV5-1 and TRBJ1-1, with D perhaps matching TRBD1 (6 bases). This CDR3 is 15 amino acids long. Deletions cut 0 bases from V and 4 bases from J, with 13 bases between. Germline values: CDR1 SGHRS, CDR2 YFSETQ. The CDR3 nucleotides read TGCGCCAGCAGCTTGGCGGGACAACTTCCCACTGAAGCTTTCTTT. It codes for CASSLAGQLPTEAFF.

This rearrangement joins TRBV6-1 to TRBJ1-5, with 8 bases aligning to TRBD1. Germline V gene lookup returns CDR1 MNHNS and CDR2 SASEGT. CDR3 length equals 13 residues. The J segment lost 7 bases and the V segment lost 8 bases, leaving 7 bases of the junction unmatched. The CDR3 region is CASSSGGGQPQHF. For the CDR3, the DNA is TGTGCCAGCTCCTCAGGGGGCGGACAGCCCCAGCATTTT.

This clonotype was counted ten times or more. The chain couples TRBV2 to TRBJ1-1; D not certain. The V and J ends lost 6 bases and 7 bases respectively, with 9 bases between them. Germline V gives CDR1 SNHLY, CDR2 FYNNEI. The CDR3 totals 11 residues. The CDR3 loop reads CASSLDIEAFF. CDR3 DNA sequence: TGTGCCAGCAGCCTCGACATTGAAGCTTTCTTT.